This T cell receptor (beta chain) was documented in a study of cytotoxic CD8 clonotypes in ibrutinib-treated CLL (dated by TCRdb to 2020 to 2022). Broadly, across the study: The cohort had ten to twelve relapsed/refractory and more than 14 treatment-naive patients; 17 to 18 were IGHV unmutated. Responses were partial in approximately 24 patients and complete in 2; after median around 72 months follow-up, 14 stayed in remission and some twelve progressed. Cryopreserved peripheral blood mononuclear cells were collected before treatment, at response, and at either disease progression or sustained remission. Every sample from remission and from progressive disease was obtained while the patients were still on ibrutinib. The response samples were drawn at a median of approximately twelve months into treatment, with a range of about 6 to 36 months. Of the approximately 87 people in the trial, approximately 24 had longitudinal samples available. On average, each sample had some 260,000 productive templates and approximately 100,000 productive rearrangements.

A MiSeq instrument was used for deep resolution sequencing, which targeted depths ranging from 1 in 1 million up to 1 in 200,000 T cells, with coverage averaging 10x for each clonotype. The immunoSEQ hsTCRB Kit was used to generate the TCR beta libraries. Per the original workflow: ImmunoSEQ Data Assistant and ImmunoSEQ Analyzer were used for data analysis, and V, D and J genes were assigned according to IMGT definitions. Clonality, which ranges from 0 to 1, was calculated as one minus the normalized Shannon entropy of productive rearrangement frequencies. Only overrepresented clonotypes making up at least 0.05% of the repertoire of each patient were included in the public clonotype analysis. About twelve repertoires from age-matched healthy donors, obtained from immuneACCESS, served as clonality controls. The immuneACCESS repertoire file appears here via TCRdb, limited to in-frame rearrangements. These files lack a portion of the clones; in checked studies, under half of the deficit traces to unresolved V genes, and the cause of the others is not known. V and J calls and clone size are as listed in that table; D and trimming were resolved from the DNA. The sample table records about 49,000 clones; roughly 53% of these occur just once. The top ten hold less than 35% of the sample.

This specimen's time point label, interpreted: 12 months on ibrutinib. For TCR beta library preparation, approximately 1.8 micrograms of genomic DNA was extracted from cryopreserved PBMCs. High-throughput TCR beta sequencing was performed on longitudinal blood samples from CLL patients receiving ibrutinib monotherapy. The patients took part in an open-label, single-center phase 2 trial of ibrutinib monotherapy. CDR1 and CDR2, per the germline V gene, are WSHSY and SAAADI. Trimming removed 3 bases from V and 3 bases from J, leaving 5 bases between the germline ends. The CDR3 goes from the cysteine to the phenylalanine over 12 residues. Only the CDR3 DNA stays, 36 bases, in frame from base 1. Broader findings and caveats from the paper: Clonality increased at ibrutinib response, stayed stable in sustained remission, and fell back toward baseline at progression. Public clonotypes were found to be uncommon and were observed to contract or remain stable during treatment; the increase in clonality was shown to reflect expansion of private clonotypes at ibrutinib response. Baseline clonality was found to be higher than that of age-matched healthy donors and was strongly correlated with circulating CD8+ T-cell counts. Sustained-remission and progressing patients did not have matched sampling times, and lymph node repertoires were not examined.

Remarks on this clone: Its antigen is currently not known. The input lacks base qualities; no much larger clone sits a single base away.

The sequenced sample was PBMCs, obtained after 12 months of ibrutinib treatment. Recombination connected TRBV10-2 to TRBJ1-2; too little of a D gene remains to name it. The receptor was derived from a human donor with chronic lymphocytic leukemia. The CDR3 protein is CASSDGDYGYTF. The bases read TGCGCCAGCAGTGACGGGGACTATGGCTACACCTTC.